This T cell receptor (beta chain) was profiled in a study of regulatory T cells in long-lasting Graves disease. Time point specified: newly diagnosed GD, antithyroid drugs for less than 3 months. From RNA extracted from PBMCs, the TCR library was made. Those enrolled as patients came out of an endocrinology department in Xi'an, China. This clonotype was recorded many times. The V and J ends lost 4 bases and 4 bases, in that order; junction bases with no gene match: 19. CDR3 size: 19 residues. Building the TCR beta libraries relied on iRepertoire HTBI primers, and CDR3 regions underwent Arm-PCR. TCRdb passed the multiplex PCR reads through MiXCR, listing each CDR3 protein once. Among under 700,000 distinct CDR3 sequences listed, 16% were seen once. This sample was also put to use in a study of T cells in Graves' hyperthyroidism and ophthalmopathy. Turning to that study: Most thyroid clonotypes expanded above 0.001 appeared in blood too.

The sequence was collected from a woman aged 35-65 years with Graves disease. The V gene is TRBV12-3 or TRBV12-4, the J gene TRBJ2-7; 10 bases align to TRBD2. The sequencing here drew on peripheral blood mononuclear cells (PBMCs), taken at new diagnosis, from a patient treated with antithyroid drugs. Here the CDR3 reads CASSSKLAGLKSPGYEQYF. CDR3 coding DNA: TGTGCCAGCAGTTCCAAACTAGCGGGGTTAAAATCCCCTGGATACGAGCAGTACTTC.